The 7 T cell receptor beta chains in this list originate from one sample, sequenced in a study of CD8 T cells in Susac syndrome. Random-hexamer reverse transcription was applied to about 0.5 to 1 ug RNA. TCRdb re-called the immunoSEQ multiplex PCR reads through MiXCR, storing one row per CDR3 protein. The sample records about 300,000 distinct CDR3 sequences, about 89% being singletons. The specimen sequenced was CD8+ T cells from PBMCs. The receptor set was obtained from a human donor with multiple sclerosis.

The CDR3 DNA reads as TGTGCCGTTCCGACGGGCAGCTCCTACGAGCAGTACTTC. This gives the protein CAVPTGSSYEQYF. The chain carries TRBV27 and TRBJ2-7; no clear D gene. V lost 11 bases and J lost 0, with 14 bases in between. This CDR3 region has 13 residues. The germline CDR1 and CDR2 sequences are MNHEY and SMNVEV (reference sequence).

The chain carries TRBV20-1 and TRBJ1-5; D may be TRBD1 (5 bases). Trimming took off 2 bases at V and 7 bases at J, with 15 bases between the two ends. CDR1 and CDR2 (germline): DFQATT, SNEGSKA (reference sequence). The CDR3 loop spans 14 amino acids. CDR3 DNA: TGCAGTGCTAGAATCGGTCAGGGTGAACAGCCCCAGCATTTT. Amino acids: CSARIGQGEQPQHF.

The table lists this clonotype with a count of one. The chain employs TRBV29-1 and TRBJ2-5; D may be TRBD1 (6 bases). V was shortened by 1 base and J by 0 bases, with 15 bases between the two germline ends. Germline CDR1 is SQVTM and CDR2 is ANQGSEA. The CDR3 extends over 16 amino acids. The CDR3 DNA is TGCAGCGTTGAAGGGACCGGGACACTGTACCAAGAGACCCAGTACTTC. It yields the protein CSVEGTGTLYQETQYF.

V usage is TRBV5-6 and J usage is TRBJ1-2; D might be TRBD1 (5 bases). The germline V gene has CDR1 SGHDT and CDR2 YYEEEE. The CDR3 length is 15 residues. V was trimmed by 9 bases and J by 0 bases, leaving 18 bases between them. CDR3 amino acids: CATALGGVANYGYTF. The CDR3 DNA is TGTGCCACCGCCCTGGGGGGGGTAGCTAACTATGGCTACACCTTC.

The genes are TRBV4-3 and TRBJ2-1; D unresolved. Germline V gives CDR1 LGHNA, CDR2 YSLEER. The CDR3 spans 13 residues. V lost 0 bases and J 12 bases, leaving 12 bases between the germline ends. CDR3 protein: CASSQDRSFVQFF. The CDR3 nucleotides read TGCGCCAGCAGCCAAGATCGAAGCTTTGTGCAGTTCTTC.

V usage is TRBV2 and J usage is TRBJ2-7; D may be TRBD1 (6 bases). V lost 6 bases, J lost 1 base, and 13 bases lay in between. The CDR3 totals 14 residues. The germline gives CDR1 SNHLY, CDR2 FYNNEI. In DNA form, the CDR3 reads TGTGCCAGCAGGGGGGCAGAGGGGTCCTACGAGCAGTACTTC. It specifies CASRGAEGSYEQYF.

Note on this clonotype: At one of its ends the junction is not consistent with the germline gene, which may arise from a read error. In DNA, the CDR3 is TGTACCAGCAGCCACATGACTACCGCCTACGAGCAGTATTTC. As protein: CTSSHMTTAYEQYF. The rearrangement joins TRBV7-9 to TRBJ2-7, with D possibly TRBD2 on 5 matching bases. The CDR3 length is 14 residues. From germline, CDR1 is SEHNR and CDR2 FQNEAQ (reference sequence).